The 8 T cell receptor beta chains reported below all come from one sample, sequenced in a study of cytomegalovirus exposure and HLA in healthy donors. A multiplex PCR was run with 60 Vbeta primers and 13 Jbeta primers. TCRdb's copy holds only in-frame clones and misses some; the assay was immunoSEQ multiplex PCR. The profile shows 150,000 to 200,000 clones, around 85% of them singletons. The source material was PBMCs. Receptor source: a man between 18 and 29 years old in good health and CMV-seronegative.

The chain uses TRBV19 and TRBJ1-5, with D hard to call. Trimming shortened V by 1 base and J by 4 bases, and 5 bases separated the two germline ends. CDR3 length: 13 amino acids. The germline V gene encodes CDR1 LNHDA and CDR2 SQIVND (reference sequence). The CDR3 loop is CASSIGPNQPQHF. The CDR3 DNA reads TGTGCCAGTAGTATAGGGCCGAATCAGCCCCAGCATTTT. Full variable domain (missing parts from reference TRBV19 and TRBJ1-5): DGGITQSPKYLFRKEGQNVTLSCEQNLNHDAMYWYRQDPGQGLRLIYYSQIVNDFQKGDIAEGYSVSREKKESFPLTVTSAQKNPTAFYLCASSIGPNQPQHFGDGTRLSIL.

The rearrangement links TRBV28 to TRBJ1-5; no clear D. CDR1 and CDR2 (germline): MDHEN, SYDVKM. The CDR3 spans 14 residues. The V end was cut by 2 bases, the J end by 1 base, with 6 bases between. This chain's CDR3 is CASSLIQSNQPQHF. DNA for the CDR3: TGTGCCAGCAGTTTAATCCAGAGCAATCAGCCCCAGCATTTT.

The rearrangement links TRBV5-4 to TRBJ1-1, with TRBD1 matching over 10 bases. The V gene end was trimmed by 0 bases and the J gene end by 5 bases; junction bases not matched to a gene: 1. The germline gives CDR1 SGHNT, CDR2 YYREEE (reference sequence). The CDR3 has 14 residues. The CDR3 DNA reads as TGTGCCAGCAGCTTGGGGACAGGGGGAACTGAAGCTTTCTTT. It yields the protein CASSLGTGGTEAFF.

This clone showed up just a few times. The chain employs TRBV25-1 and TRBJ2-7, with a weak D call TRBD1 (6 bases). The CDR3 is 14 amino acids. CDR1 and CDR2 (germline): MGHDK, SYGVNS. The ends were cut back, 2 bases at V and 3 bases at J, with 11 bases in the middle. The CDR3 DNA follows: TGTGCCAGCAGTGAAGCCACAGGGATCTACGAGCAGTACTTC. It translates to CASSEATGIYEQYF.

The table lists this clone with a few counts. The chain combines TRBV6-1 with TRBJ2-4; 10 bases agree with TRBD1. Trimming cost V 4 bases and J 0 bases; bases outside gene matches: 3. Per the germline V gene, CDR1 is MNHNS and CDR2 is SASEGT. The CDR3 runs to 16 residues. CDR3 DNA sequence: TGTGCCAGCAGTGCCGACAGGGGGCTAGCCAAAAACATTCAGTACTTC. Its translation is CASSADRGLAKNIQYF.

V gene TRBV4-1 combines with J gene TRBJ2-5; a weak D match, TRBD2 (5 bases). V lost 1 base and J 3 bases, leaving 12 bases between the germline ends. Germline CDR1 and CDR2: MGHRA and YSYEKL. This CDR3 is 15 amino acids long. CDR3 in amino acids: CASSQGRTGKETQYF. CDR3 DNA: TGCGCCAGCAGCCAAGGGCGGACGGGAAAAGAGACCCAGTACTTC.

The chain combines TRBV5-8 with TRBJ2-2; TRBD2 matches at 14 bases. The V and J ends lost 2 bases and 3 bases, in that order; junction bases with no gene match: 6. The CDR3 loop spans 18 amino acids. The V gene's germline CDR1 is SGHTS and CDR2 YDEGEE. CDR3 residues: CASSFSTSGRGYTGELFF. CDR3 in DNA: TGTGCCAGCAGCTTCTCGACTAGCGGGAGGGGTTACACCGGGGAGCTGTTTTTT.

This chain joins TRBV10-3 and TRBJ2-7; 7 bases agree with TRBD1. CDR3 length equals 12 residues. V gave up 4 bases and J gave up 10 bases; unmatched junction bases: 7. Germline lookup yields CDR1 ENHRY and CDR2 SYGVKD. The CDR3 here is CAISGDSVDQYF. CDR3 nucleotides: TGTGCCATCAGTGGGGACAGTGTAGATCAGTACTTC.